The rows below give T cell receptor beta chains drawn from one sample of a study of T cell responses to AZD1222 COVID-19 vaccine. Libraries were prepared by immunoSEQ multiplex PCR; TCRdb keeps only in-frame clonotypes and omits some of them. Among about 94,000 clones, roughly 90% were seen once, and the ten largest hold about 12%. The source material was peripheral blood, sampled 28 days after the second AZD1222 dose. These receptors all stem from an adult who received the AZD1222 COVID-19 vaccine. Each CDR3 is given with its conserved first and last residue. A D gene is named only where the DNA matches it firmly.

J gene: TRBJ1-5; V gene: TRBV2; D gene: TRBD1; CDR3 DNA: TGTGCCAGCAGTAGCAGGGGGAGATTTAGCAATCAGCCCCAGCATTTT; CDR3 protein: CASSSRGRFSNQPQHF
J gene: TRBJ2-1; V gene: TRBV19; D gene: .; CDR3 DNA: TGTGCCAGTAGTATCCCAGCGGGCGAGCAGTTCTTC; CDR3 protein: CASSIPAGEQFF
J gene: TRBJ2-3; V gene: TRBV3-1/TRBV3-2; D gene: TRBD2; CDR3 DNA: TGTGCCAGCAGCCGGGGACTAGCGGGGGGGCTGAGCACAGATACGCAGTATTTT; CDR3 protein: CASSRGLAGGLSTDTQYF
J gene: TRBJ2-2; V gene: TRBV5-1; D gene: TRBD2; CDR3 DNA: TGCGCCAGCAGACGAACTAGCGGGGGGGCCGGGGAGCTGTTTTTT; CDR3 protein: CASRRTSGGAGELFF
J gene: TRBJ1-4; V gene: TRBV5-4; D gene: .; CDR3 DNA: TGTGCCAGCAGCCGCTCCGGGGCTGCAACTAATGAAAAACTGTTTTTT; CDR3 protein: CASSRSGAATNEKLFF
J gene: TRBJ2-3; V gene: TRBV18; D gene: TRBD2; CDR3 DNA: TGTGCCAGCTCACCGCGGCTAGCGGTTCCAGATACGCAGTATTTT; CDR3 protein: CASSPRLAVPDTQYF
J gene: TRBJ2-1; V gene: TRBV6-4; D gene: TRBD2; CDR3 DNA: TGTGCCAGCAGTGAGGGAGGGGTGGATGAGCAGTTCTTC; CDR3 protein: CASSEGGVDEQFF
J gene: TRBJ1-4; V gene: TRBV30; D gene: .; CDR3 DNA: TGTGCCTGGAGTTATGGGAGAGCTAATGAAAAACTGTTTTTT; CDR3 protein: CAWSYGRANEKLFF
J gene: TRBJ2-7; V gene: TRBV19; D gene: .; CDR3 DNA: TGTGCCAGTACCTTAAGGGGGGGGCCCACCTACGAGCAGTACTTC; CDR3 protein: CASTLRGGPTYEQYF
J gene: TRBJ2-3; V gene: TRBV6-5; D gene: TRBD1; CDR3 DNA: TGTGCCAGCAGTACAGGGGGTACGCAGTATTTT; CDR3 protein: CASSTGGTQYF